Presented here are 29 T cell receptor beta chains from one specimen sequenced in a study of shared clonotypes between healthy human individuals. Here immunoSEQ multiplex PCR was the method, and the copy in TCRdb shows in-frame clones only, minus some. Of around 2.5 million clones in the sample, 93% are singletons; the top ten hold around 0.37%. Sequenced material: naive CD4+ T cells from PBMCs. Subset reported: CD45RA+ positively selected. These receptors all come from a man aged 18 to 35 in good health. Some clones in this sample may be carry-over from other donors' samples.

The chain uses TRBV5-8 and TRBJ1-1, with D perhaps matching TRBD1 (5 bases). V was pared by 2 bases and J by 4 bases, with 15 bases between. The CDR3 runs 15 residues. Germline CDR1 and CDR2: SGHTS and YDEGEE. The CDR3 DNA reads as TGTGCCAGCAGCTTTAAAAGGGCGAGGGGCACTGAAGCTTTCTTT. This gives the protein CASSFKRARGTEAFF.

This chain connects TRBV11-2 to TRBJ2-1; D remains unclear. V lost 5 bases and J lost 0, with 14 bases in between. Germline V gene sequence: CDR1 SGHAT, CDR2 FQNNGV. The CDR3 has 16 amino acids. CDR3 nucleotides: TGTGCCAGCAGCGTCTGGCCCAGACGCTCCTACAATGAGCAGTTCTTC. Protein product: CASSVWPRRSYNEQFF.

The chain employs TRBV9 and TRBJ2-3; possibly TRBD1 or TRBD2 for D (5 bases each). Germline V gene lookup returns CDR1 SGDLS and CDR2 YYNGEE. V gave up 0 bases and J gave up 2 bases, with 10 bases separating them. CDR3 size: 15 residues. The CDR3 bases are TGTGCCAGCAGCGTAGATCGGGGCCACACAGATACGCAGTATTTT. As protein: CASSVDRGHTDTQYF.

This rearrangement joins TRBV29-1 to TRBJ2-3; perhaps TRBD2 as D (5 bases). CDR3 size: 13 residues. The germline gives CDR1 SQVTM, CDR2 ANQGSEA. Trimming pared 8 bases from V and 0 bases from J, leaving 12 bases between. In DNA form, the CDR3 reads TGCAGCCTGAGCGGAACTAGCACAGATACGCAGTATTTT. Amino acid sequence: CSLSGTSTDTQYF.

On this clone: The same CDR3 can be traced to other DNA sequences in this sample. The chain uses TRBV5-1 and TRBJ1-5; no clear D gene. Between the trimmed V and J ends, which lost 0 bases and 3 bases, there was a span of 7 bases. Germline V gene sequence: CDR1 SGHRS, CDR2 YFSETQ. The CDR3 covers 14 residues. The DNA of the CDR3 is TGCGCCAGCAGCTTGGACAGTTTCAATCAGCCCCAGCATTTT. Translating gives CASSLDSFNQPQHF.

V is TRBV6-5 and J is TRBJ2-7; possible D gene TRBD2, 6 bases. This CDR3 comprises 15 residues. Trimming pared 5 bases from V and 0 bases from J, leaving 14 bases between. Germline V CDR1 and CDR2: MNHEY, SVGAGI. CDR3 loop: CASSRGLSASYEQYF. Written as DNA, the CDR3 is TGTGCCAGCAGTCGAGGACTATCCGCCTCCTACGAGCAGTACTTC.

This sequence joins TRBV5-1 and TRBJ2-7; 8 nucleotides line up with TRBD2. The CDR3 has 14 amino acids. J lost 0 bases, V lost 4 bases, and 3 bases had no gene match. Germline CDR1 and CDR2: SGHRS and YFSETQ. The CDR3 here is CASSREGDSYEQYF. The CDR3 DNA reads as TGCGCCAGCAGCCGGGAGGGTGACTCCTACGAGCAGTACTTC.

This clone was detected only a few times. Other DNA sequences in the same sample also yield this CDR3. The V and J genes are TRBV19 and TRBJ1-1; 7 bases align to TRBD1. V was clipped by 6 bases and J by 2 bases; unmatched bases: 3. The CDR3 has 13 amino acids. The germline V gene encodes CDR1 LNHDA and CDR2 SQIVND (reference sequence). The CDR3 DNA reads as TGTGCCAGTAGGGACAGGCGCAACACTGAAGCTTTCTTT. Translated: CASRDRRNTEAFF.

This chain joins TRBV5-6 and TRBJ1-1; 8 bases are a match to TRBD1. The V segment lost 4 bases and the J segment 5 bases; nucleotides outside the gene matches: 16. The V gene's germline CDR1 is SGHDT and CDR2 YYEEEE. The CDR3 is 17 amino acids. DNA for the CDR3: TGTGCCAGCAGCAGCCCTGATCGGACAGGGACCCAAACTGAAGCTTTCTTT. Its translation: CASSSPDRTGTQTEAFF.

The CDR3 DNA reads TGCGCCAGCAGCTCCGACCTTAGACAGGGGGCGGTGGAGACCCAGTACTTC. Amino acids: CASSSDLRQGAVETQYF. This sequence joins TRBV5-1 and TRBJ2-5, with 10 positions matching TRBD1. The CDR3 has 17 amino acids. The V segment lost 3 bases and the J segment 5 bases; nucleotides outside the gene matches: 13. Looked up from germline, CDR1 is SGHRS and CDR2 is YFSETQ.

The CDR3 region has the DNA TGTGCCAGCTCACCATCCTGGGGGGTTTACACTGAAGCTTTCTTT. The encoded protein is CASSPSWGVYTEAFF. This rearrangement joins TRBV18 to TRBJ1-1; tentative D call: TRBD1 (5 bases). V was clipped by 2 bases and J by 3 bases, with 13 bases between them. The CDR3 contains 15 residues. Germline V gene data show CDR1 as KGHSH and CDR2 as LQKENI.

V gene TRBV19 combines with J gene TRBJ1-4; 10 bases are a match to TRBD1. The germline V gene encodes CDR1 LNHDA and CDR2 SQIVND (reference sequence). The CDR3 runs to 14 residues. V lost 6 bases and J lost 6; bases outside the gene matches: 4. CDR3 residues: CASRTGTGDEKLFF. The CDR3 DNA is TGTGCCAGTAGAACCGGGACAGGGGATGAAAAACTGTTTTTT.

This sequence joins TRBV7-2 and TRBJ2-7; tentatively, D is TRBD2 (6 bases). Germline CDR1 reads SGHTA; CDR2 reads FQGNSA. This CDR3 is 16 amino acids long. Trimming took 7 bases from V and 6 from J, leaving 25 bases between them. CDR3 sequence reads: CASTPGSWRERVEQYF. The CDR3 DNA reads TGTGCCAGCACGCCGGGTAGCTGGAGGGAACGGGTCGAGCAGTACTTC. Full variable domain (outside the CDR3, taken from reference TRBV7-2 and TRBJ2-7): GAGVSQSPSNKVTEKGKDVELRCDPISGHTALYWYRQSLGQGLEFLIYFQGNSAPDKSGLPSDRFSAERTGGSVSTLTIQRTQQEDSAVYLCASTPGSWRERVEQYFGPGTRLTVT.

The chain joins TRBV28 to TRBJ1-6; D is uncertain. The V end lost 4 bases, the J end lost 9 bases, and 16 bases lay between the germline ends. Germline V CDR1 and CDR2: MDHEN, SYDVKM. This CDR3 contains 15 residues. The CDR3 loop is CASSSPSSLSSPLHF. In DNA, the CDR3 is TGTGCCAGCAGTTCCCCCAGCAGCCTCAGTTCACCCCTCCACTTT.

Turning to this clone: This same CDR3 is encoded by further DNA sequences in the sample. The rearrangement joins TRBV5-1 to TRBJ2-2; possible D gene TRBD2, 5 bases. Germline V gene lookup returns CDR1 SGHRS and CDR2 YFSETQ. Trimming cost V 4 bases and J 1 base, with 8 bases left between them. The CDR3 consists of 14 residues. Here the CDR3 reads CASSPSGNTGELFF. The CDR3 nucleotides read TGCGCCAGCAGCCCCAGCGGGAACACCGGGGAGCTGTTTTTT.

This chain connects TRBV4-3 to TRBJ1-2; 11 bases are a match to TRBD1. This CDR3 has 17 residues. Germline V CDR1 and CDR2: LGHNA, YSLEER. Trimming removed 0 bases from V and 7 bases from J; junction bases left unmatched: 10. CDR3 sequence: CASSQDSLGQGAGGYTF. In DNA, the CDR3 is TGCGCCAGCAGCCAAGATTCACTCGGACAGGGGGCAGGTGGCTACACCTTC.

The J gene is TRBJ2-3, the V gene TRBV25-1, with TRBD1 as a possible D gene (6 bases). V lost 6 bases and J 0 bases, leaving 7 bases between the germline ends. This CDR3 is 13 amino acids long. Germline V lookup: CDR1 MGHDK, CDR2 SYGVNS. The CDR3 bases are TGTGCCAGCAGGGACAGTAGCACAGATACGCAGTATTTT. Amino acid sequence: CASRDSSTDTQYF.

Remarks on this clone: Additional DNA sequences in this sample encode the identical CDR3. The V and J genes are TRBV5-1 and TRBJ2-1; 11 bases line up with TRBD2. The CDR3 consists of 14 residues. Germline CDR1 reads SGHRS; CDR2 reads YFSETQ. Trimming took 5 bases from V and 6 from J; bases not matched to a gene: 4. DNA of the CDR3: TGCGCCAGCAGTTCTGGGACTAGCGGCAATGAGCAGTTCTTC. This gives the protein CASSSGTSGNEQFF.

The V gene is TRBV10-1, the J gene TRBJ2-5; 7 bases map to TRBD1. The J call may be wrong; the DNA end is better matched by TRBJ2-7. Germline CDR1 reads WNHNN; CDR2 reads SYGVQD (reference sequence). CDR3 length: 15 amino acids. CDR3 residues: CASSEGQVRSYEQYF. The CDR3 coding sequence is TGCGCCAGCAGTGAGGGACAGGTCCGCTCCTACGAGCAGTACTTC.

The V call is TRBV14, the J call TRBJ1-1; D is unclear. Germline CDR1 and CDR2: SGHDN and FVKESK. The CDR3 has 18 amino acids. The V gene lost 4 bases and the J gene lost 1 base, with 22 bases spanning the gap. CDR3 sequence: CASSRPTTPNGRNTEAFF. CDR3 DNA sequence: TGTGCCAGCAGCCGCCCGACTACCCCGAACGGTAGGAACACTGAAGCTTTCTTT.

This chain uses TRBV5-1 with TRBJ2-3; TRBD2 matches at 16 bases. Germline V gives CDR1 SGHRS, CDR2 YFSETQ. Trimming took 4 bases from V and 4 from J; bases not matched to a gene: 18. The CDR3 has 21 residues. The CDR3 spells CASSTGNPPGLAGGEADTQYF. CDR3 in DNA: TGCGCCAGCAGCACCGGAAATCCCCCGGGACTAGCGGGAGGGGAGGCAGATACGCAGTATTTT.

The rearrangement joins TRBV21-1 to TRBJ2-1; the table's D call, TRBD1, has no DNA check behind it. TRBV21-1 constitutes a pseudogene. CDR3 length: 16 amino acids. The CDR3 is CASSKPVEGVDNEQFF. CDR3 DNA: TGTGCCAGCAGCAAACCGGTCGAGGGGGTCGACAATGAGCAGTTCTTC.

CDR3 region: CASSQVIGTSGTGELFF. The DNA for the CDR3 is TGTGCCAGCAGCCAAGTTATTGGGACTAGCGGCACCGGGGAGCTGTTTTTT. This chain joins TRBV14 and TRBJ2-2; 11 bases are a match to TRBD2. Per the germline V gene, CDR1 is SGHDN and CDR2 is FVKESK. This CDR3 region has 17 residues. V lost 1 base and J lost 4; bases outside the gene matches: 5.

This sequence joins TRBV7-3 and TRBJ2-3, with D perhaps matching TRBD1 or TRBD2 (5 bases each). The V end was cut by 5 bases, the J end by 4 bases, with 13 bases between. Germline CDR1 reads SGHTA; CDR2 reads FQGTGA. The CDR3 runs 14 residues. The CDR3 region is CASSLGAIADTQYF. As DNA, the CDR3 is TGTGCCAGCAGCCTCGGGGCTATCGCAGATACGCAGTATTTT.

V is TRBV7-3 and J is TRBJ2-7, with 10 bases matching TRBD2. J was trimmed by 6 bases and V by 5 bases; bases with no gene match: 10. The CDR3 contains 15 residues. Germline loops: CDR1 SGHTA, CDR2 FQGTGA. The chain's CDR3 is CASSLSSGSGAEQYF. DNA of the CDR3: TGTGCCAGCAGCCTCTCTAGCGGGAGCGGGGCCGAGCAGTACTTC.

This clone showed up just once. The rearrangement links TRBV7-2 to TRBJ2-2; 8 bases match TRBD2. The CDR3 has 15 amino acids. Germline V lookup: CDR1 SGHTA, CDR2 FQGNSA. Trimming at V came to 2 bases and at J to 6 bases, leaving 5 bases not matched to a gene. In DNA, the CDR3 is TGTGCCAGCAGCTTAAGAGCGGGAGCGTCCGGGGAGCTGTTTTTT. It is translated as CASSLRAGASGELFF. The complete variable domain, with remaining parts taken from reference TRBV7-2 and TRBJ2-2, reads GAGVSQSPSNKVTEKGKDVELRCDPISGHTALYWYRQSLGQGLEFLIYFQGNSAPDKSGLPSDRFSAERTGGSVSTLTIQRTQQEDSAVYLCASSLRAGASGELFFGEGSRLTVL.

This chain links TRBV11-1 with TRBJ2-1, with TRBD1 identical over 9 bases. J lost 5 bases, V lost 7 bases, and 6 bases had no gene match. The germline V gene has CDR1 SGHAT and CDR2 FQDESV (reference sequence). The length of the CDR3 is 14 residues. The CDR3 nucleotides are TGTGCCAGCAACCCTCGGACAGGGGACAATGAGCAGTTCTTC. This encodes CASNPRTGDNEQFF.

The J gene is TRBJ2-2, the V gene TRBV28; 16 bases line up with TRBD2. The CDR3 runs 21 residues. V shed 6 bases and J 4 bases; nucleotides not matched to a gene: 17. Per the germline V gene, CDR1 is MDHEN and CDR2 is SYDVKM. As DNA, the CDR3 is TGTGCCAGCAGCCATCGAGCACCGGGACTAGCGGGAGGGCTACGCACCGGGGAGCTGTTTTTT. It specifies CASSHRAPGLAGGLRTGELFF.

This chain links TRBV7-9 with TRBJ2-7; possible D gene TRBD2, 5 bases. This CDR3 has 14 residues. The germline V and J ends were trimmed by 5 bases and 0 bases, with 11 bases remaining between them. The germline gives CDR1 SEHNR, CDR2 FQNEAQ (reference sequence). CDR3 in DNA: TGTGCCAGCAGCGGTGTGGGGAGCTCCTACGAGCAGTACTTC. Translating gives CASSGVGSSYEQYF.